This T cell receptor (beta chain) was sequenced in a study of shared clonotypes between healthy human individuals (TCRdb year 2020). As for the study more broadly: Three men and a couple of women, aged 18 to 49 years, made up the cohort. For each donor, CD4 naive and CD4 memory were each run on three plates, CD8 naive on two plates, and CD8 memory on one plate. The study deeply sequenced blood TCR repertoires of about 5 healthy adults to estimate repertoire size and the extent of clonotype sharing between individuals. Different laboratories and diverse techniques were used to prepare libraries and sequence TCR repertoires, to increase sequencing depth and limit assay-specific biases. Leukapheresis yielded between about 0.9 and 9.5 billion PBMCs per donor.

The donors were healthy, HIV-negative adults who had no recently reported acute infections or vaccinations. Only Caucasian adults living in Nashville, Tennessee, USA were represented among the donors. Magnetic negative selection was used to enrich CD4+ T cells, after which naive cells were positively selected on CD45RA and the negative fraction became the memory subset. After blood collection by leukapheresis, PBMCs were isolated using Ficoll-Histopaque density gradient centrifugation and then cryopreserved in the vapor phase of liquid nitrogen. Analytical flow cytometry was used to check the purity and quantity of each magnetically sorted T cell population. Each sorted fraction had its genomic DNA isolated and then quantified by UV absorbance on a Nanodrop 2000c. Comment on this clone: The antigen it binds to is not known. Within one base of it there is no much larger clone, and no base qualities were kept.

Overall study results and their limits: Estimated clonotype richness was generally larger for naive than for memory subsets. Even with the large sequencing depth, rarefaction of the sorted-subset datasets indicated that sequencing was incomplete. Clonotypes shared by all four sorted-subset donors showed higher generation probabilities than non-shared clonotypes. Sampling was restricted to blood, and TCR repertoires in tissues likely differ from the TCR repertoires found in blood. Because the study included only a small number of donors, the genetic and exposure-history diversity represented was limited. Based on pairwise subsampling, the degree of clonotype sharing among donors was expected to be affected by sequencing depth. When a handful of donors were compared, the shared fraction of clonotypes was 5% to 6.5% for naive CD4, around 3.5% for naive CD8, roughly 2.5% for memory CD4, and around 0.37% for memory CD8.

Using the deep immunoSEQ assay, TCR CDR3 regions were amplified from genomic DNA by multiplex PCR. Extracted genomic DNA from each cell subset was distributed evenly across all wells of several immunoSEQ 96-well plates, and each plate was treated as a replicate. For sorted subsets, roughly 190 ng of genomic DNA, equivalent to 30,000 or so T cell genomes, went into each replicate PCR. Purified libraries were measured with a Qubit 3.0 fluorometer, size-checked on a Bioanalyzer 2100, and measured again with the KAPA Library Quantification kit. A separate single-read 150-cycle Illumina NextSeq 550 flow cell was used to sequence each immunoSEQ 96-well plate. As for how the authors treated the data: Because the immunoSEQ output included only junctional sequences and no quality scores, the filtering could not be the same as the filtering used for full-length reads. To assign V/J genes and CDR3, sequences were annotated using PyIR, a Python wrapper for IgBLAST v1.9, with IMGT germline references. Reads were removed for weak V/J assignments (E-value above 1e-6), missing CDR3, stop codons, out-of-frame junctions, or ambiguous translated residues. V3J clonotypes were defined by identical inferred V gene, J gene, and CDR3 amino acid sequence. Percentage overlap between repertoires was computed as shared unique clonotypes divided by the size of the smaller repertoire. Richness of each repertoire was evaluated using RTK rarefaction, the Chao1 estimator, and Recon v2.1 estimates of unobserved clonotypes. Generation probabilities were computed with OLGA for all TCRbeta clonotypes obtained by the gDNA method from a handful of donors. The clones in this table, taken by TCRdb from immuneACCESS, are in-frame only. Not every clone is retained; where verified, under half of the shortfall comes from an unresolved V gene, and the cause of the rest is unknown. For V, J and clone size, that table is used; D and trimming come from the DNA. For this sample there are hundreds of thousands of clones; about 80% appear just once. Around 1.8% of the sample is in the top ten clones.

The CDR3, from cysteine to phenylalanine, totals 15 residues. Solely the CDR3 DNA is kept, with 45 bases framed from the first base. Based on the germline V gene, the CDR1 and CDR2 sequences are SGHRS and YFSETQ. From V the trimming removes 4 bases and from J it removes 5 bases, while the gene matches leave 3 bases of the junction unaccounted for. The rearranged segments are TRBV5-1 and TRBJ2-2, with 12 central nucleotides matching TRBD2. Sequenced sample: memory CD4+ T cells sorted from blood. The cell subset or site label for this specimen denotes: CD45RA-negative fraction. This receptor was obtained from a woman in her twenties or thirties in good health. The CDR3 protein: CASSTLAGGTGELFF. The nucleotides read TGCGCCAGCAGCACACTAGCGGGAGGAACCGGGGAGCTGTTTTTT.